The present TCR beta chain was sequenced within a study of response to subunit inactivated influenza vaccine. Study results and caveats: The authors suggested that few new T cells are recruited per seasonal influenza vaccination.

This clonotype was seen a handful of times. Its antigen is unidentified. TCRdb used MiXCR to reprocess the RT-PCR reads, holding one entry per CDR3 protein. The sample gives 650,000 or so distinct CDR3 sequences, 14% of which show up once; 7.5% to 9% is in the top ten. Sequenced material: PBMCs from blood, taken 14 to 15 days before vaccination. The clonotype originates from a man aged 50 to 59 who received an inactivated influenza vaccine.

CDR3 loop: CASRRTPAGGISYEQYF. DNA for the CDR3: TGTGCCAGCAGGAGGACCCCCGCTGGCGGGATCTCCTACGAGCAGTACTTC. The chain joins TRBV28 to TRBJ2-7; possible D gene TRBD2, 6 bases. The CDR3 runs 17 residues. Trimming took off 6 bases at V and 0 bases at J, with 21 bases between the two ends. In germline, CDR1 is MDHEN, CDR2 SYDVKM.